Listed below are T cell receptor beta chains from one sample, sequenced in a study of shared clonotypes between healthy human individuals. Sequencing used immunoSEQ multiplex PCR; TCRdb keeps in-frame clones, though not all of them. The sample contains 2 million to 2.5 million clones, 85% to 95% of which appear only once. The sample taken for sequencing was naive CD4+ T cells from PBMCs. Receptor source: a man younger than 35 in good health. Some clones in this sample may be carry-over from other donors' samples. Each CDR3 is given with its conserved first and last residue. D genes are given only for firm matches. Size is omitted from some rows. Given values are once, few, many or a class for expanded clones.

d_call	v_call	clone_size	j_call	cdr3_nt	cdr3_aa
NA	TRBV9	NA	TRBJ2-7	TGTGCCAGCAGCGCGAGCGGCGAGCAGTACTTC	CASSASGEQYF
TRBD2	TRBV25-1	once	TRBJ2-7	TGTGCCAGCAGTGTAGCGGGAGAGGGGACCTACGAGCAGTACTTC	CASSVAGEGTYEQYF
TRBD1	TRBV5-1	once	TRBJ1-4	TGCGCCAGCAGCCCCATGAACAGGGGGACTAATGAAAAACTGTTTTTT	CASSPMNRGTNEKLFF
NA	TRBV27	NA	TRBJ2-2	TGTGCCAGCAGTTTACTGGGCACCGGGGAGCTGTTTTTT	CASSLLGTGELFF
TRBD1	TRBV19	NA	TRBJ1-2	TGTGCCAGTTGGCCGGGACAGCAATATAACTATGGCTACACCTTC	CASWPGQQYNYGYTF
NA	TRBV25-1	NA	TRBJ1-2	TGTGCCAGCAGTGAAGGGGGGACCCACTATGGCTACACCTTC	CASSEGGTHYGYTF
TRBD2	TRBV9	NA	TRBJ2-7	TGTGCCAGCAGCCCCCTCCCGACTAGCGGACAAAAGGCCTACGAGCAGTACTTC	CASSPLPTSGQKAYEQYF
NA	TRBV9	NA	TRBJ2-3	TGTGCCAGCAGCGTAGCGGGCAGTCGCGCAGATACGCAGTATTTT	CASSVAGSRADTQYF
NA	TRBV11-2	NA	TRBJ2-7	TGTGCCAGCTACTCTATGCGGTCCCCCTACGAGCAGTACTTC	CASYSMRSPYEQYF
TRBD2	TRBV7-9	NA	TRBJ2-7	TGTGCCAGCAGCACCCGGACTAGCGGGGAAACCTACGAGCAGTACTTC	CASSTRTSGETYEQYF
NA	TRBV7-9	NA	TRBJ2-3	TGTGCCAGCAGCTTAACCGGCGTTGAAGATACGCAGTATTTT	CASSLTGVEDTQYF
NA	TRBV28	NA	TRBJ2-7	TGTGCCAGCAGTACCTTGTGGGAGCAGTACTTC	CASSTLWEQYF
NA	TRBV6-1	NA	TRBJ1-4	TGTGCCAGCAGTGAAGCGGAGATGGGGCGATATAATGAAAAACTGTTTTTT	CASSEAEMGRYNEKLFF
TRBD2	TRBV4-3	NA	TRBJ2-7	TGCGCCAGCAGCCCGACTAGCGGGGGGACCTACGAGCAGTACTTC	CASSPTSGGTYEQYF
NA	TRBV6-5	NA	TRBJ2-5	TGTGCCAGCAGTGACGGGAGTAGGGAGACCCAGTACTTC	CASSDGSRETQYF
NA	TRBV30	NA	TRBJ1-4	TGTGCCTGGAGGGAACAAGGGGCTCCTAATGAAAAACTGTTTTTT	CAWREQGAPNEKLFF
NA	TRBV7-2	NA	TRBJ1-6	TGTGCCAGCACCCCAGCAGGGGCCCATAATTCACCCCTCCACTTT	CASTPAGAHNSPLHF
NA	TRBV28	NA	TRBJ2-2	TGTGCCAGCAGTTCCCTGAACAGGGAGGACGGGGAGCTGTTTTTT	CASSSLNREDGELFF
TRBD2	TRBV19	NA	TRBJ2-2	TGTGCCAGTAGTGTAGCTAGCGGGGGCAACACCGGGGAGCTGTTTTTT	CASSVASGGNTGELFF
NA	TRBV6-4	few	TRBJ1-1	TGTGCCAGCAGTGACTCTGGATGGCGGGAATCTTTCTTT	CASSDSGWRESFF
NA	TRBV5-4	NA	TRBJ1-1	TGTGCCAGCAGCTTGGTCGCCTATCTGAACACTGAAGCTTTCTTT	CASSLVAYLNTEAFF
TRBD1	TRBV7-8	NA	TRBJ1-2	TGTGCCAGCAGCTTAGACCTCCGGACAGGGGGCGAGGTCTATGGCTACACCTTC	CASSLDLRTGGEVYGYTF
NA	TRBV7-9	NA	TRBJ2-7	TGTGCCAGCAGCTTGCTCGCGGGCTCCTACGAGCAGTACTTC	CASSLLAGSYEQYF
TRBD2	TRBV19	NA	TRBJ2-1	TGTGCCAGTAGTCCGGTACTAGCGGGAGCCCTTGAGGAGCAGTTCTTC	CASSPVLAGALEEQFF
NA	TRBV7-9	NA	TRBJ2-1	TGTGCCAGCAGCTTAGTCCTGGGGTGGACATCGGATGAGCAGTTCTTC	CASSLVLGWTSDEQFF
NA	TRBV12-1	NA	TRBJ1-2	TGTGCCAGCAGCTTTAAGAGGAGCTATGGCTACACCTTC	CASSFKRSYGYTF
NA	TRBV5-1	NA	TRBJ2-5	TGCGCCAGCAGCTTGGGCTTATTAGAGACCCAGTACTTC	CASSLGLLETQYF
NA	TRBV4-1	NA	TRBJ2-1	TGCGCCAGCAGCCTCACACACCCGACCCACTACAATGAGCAGTTCTTC	CASSLTHPTHYNEQFF
NA	TRBV28	NA	TRBJ1-3	TGTGCCAGCAGGAAATTAAGCTCTGGAAACACCATATATTTT	CASRKLSSGNTIYF
NA	TRBV4-2	NA	TRBJ2-1	TGTGCCAGCAGCCAAGGGGGCAGTAGCTCCTACAATGAGCAGTTCTTC	CASSQGGSSSYNEQFF
NA	TRBV28	NA	TRBJ1-1	TGTGCCAGCAGTTTAGGCCGGTTCACTGAAGCTTTCTTT	CASSLGRFTEAFF
TRBD2	TRBV18	NA	TRBJ2-7	TGTGCCAGCTCACTTGCTAGCGGGGGCCCCTACGAGCAGTACTTC	CASSLASGGPYEQYF
NA	TRBV11-2	NA	TRBJ2-2	TGTGCCAGCAGCTCCCGACGCATGGAGAACACCGGGGAGCTGTTTTTT	CASSSRRMENTGELFF
NA	TRBV14	NA	TRBJ2-7	TGTGCCAGCAGCCAAGATCTTTCAGGATCGGACGAGCAGTACTTC	CASSQDLSGSDEQYF
TRBD2	TRBV7-2	NA	TRBJ2-1	TGTGCCAGCAGCCCCCCGGGACTAGCGGTTTCCAATGAGCAGTTCTTC	CASSPPGLAVSNEQFF
TRBD2	TRBV7-8	NA	TRBJ2-4	TGTGCCAGCAGCTCTCCATGGACTAGCAGGGCCAAAAACATTCAGTACTTC	CASSSPWTSRAKNIQYF
TRBD1	TRBV5-1	NA	TRBJ2-7	TGCGCCAGCAGCTTTCACAGGGGCGGATCCTACGAGCAGTACTTC	CASSFHRGGSYEQYF
NA	TRBV7-3	NA	TRBJ2-1	TGTGCCAGCAGCACTACTGGGACGGACACCTACAATGAGCAGTTCTTC	CASSTTGTDTYNEQFF
NA	TRBV7-2	once	TRBJ1-3	TGTGCCAGCAGCTTAGTCGCGGGTAACACCATATATTTT	CASSLVAGNTIYF
NA	TRBV11-3	NA	TRBJ1-1	TGTGCCAGCAGTAAGATGGGACACACTGAAGCTTTCTTT	CASSKMGHTEAFF
TRBD1	TRBV19	NA	TRBJ2-7	TGTGCCAGTAGTCCAACAGGGGGAGGCTACGAGCAGTACTTC	CASSPTGGGYEQYF
TRBD1	TRBV5-1	once	TRBJ1-1	TGCGCCAGCAGCTTGGCCCCAGGGACAGAGCCCGAAGCTTTCTTT	CASSLAPGTEPEAFF
TRBD1	TRBV6-5	once	TRBJ1-1	TGTGCCAGCAGTTACGGGACAGGGACCACTGAAGCTTTCTTT	CASSYGTGTTEAFF
NA	TRBV5-1	NA	TRBJ2-3	TGCGCCAGCAGCTTCGGCGGGGCGGAACGGGATACGCAGTATTTT	CASSFGGAERDTQYF
TRBD1	TRBV5-1	NA	TRBJ2-2	TGCGCCAGCAGCTTGGCCGGGGGACAGGCGAACACCGGGGAGCTGTTTTTT	CASSLAGGQANTGELFF
TRBD2	TRBV7-2	NA	TRBJ2-2	TGTGCCAGCAGCTCAGAGAGGACTAGCGGGAGAACCGGGGAGCTGTTTTTT	CASSSERTSGRTGELFF
NA	TRBV5-1	once	TRBJ1-1	TGCGCCAGCACCAGAACGGGGACCGAGAACACTGAAGCTTTCTTT	CASTRTGTENTEAFF
TRBD2	TRBV7-9	NA	TRBJ2-7	TGTGCCAGCAGTGACTCGGGGACTACCTCCTACGAGCAGTACTTC	CASSDSGTTSYEQYF
NA	TRBV21-1	NA	TRBJ1-3	TGTGCCAGCAGCAAAGGACGAGGGAGGGGAGCGGGTAACACCATATATTTT	CASSKGRGRGAGNTIYF
NA	TRBV29-1	NA	TRBJ2-5	TGCAGCGCTGAGACGGGACACCTAGAAGAGACCCAGTACTTC	CSAETGHLEETQYF
TRBD1	TRBV10-3	NA	TRBJ1-4	TGTGCCATCAGTGAGACCCGACAGGGAGCAACTAATGAAAAACTGTTTTTT	CAISETRQGATNEKLFF
NA	TRBV5-6	once	TRBJ2-6	TGTGCCAGCAGCGTACGTTCTGAGGCCAACGTCCTGACTTTC	CASSVRSEANVLTF
NA	TRBV18	NA	TRBJ1-2	TGTGCCAGCTCACGGGGCGCTCGACTTAACTATGGCTACACCTTC	CASSRGARLNYGYTF
TRBD2	TRBV5-4	NA	TRBJ2-5	TGTGCCAGCAGCTCTAGGACTAGCGGAGCCGCCGAGACCCAGTACTTC	CASSSRTSGAAETQYF
TRBD1	TRBV9	NA	TRBJ1-2	TGTGCCAGCAGCCTTCGGACAGGGGGCGGCTATGGCTACACCTTC	CASSLRTGGGYGYTF
TRBD2	TRBV4-2	once	TRBJ2-1	TGTGCCAGCAGCCGCACAAGCGGGAGGGCCGGAGAGCAGTTCTTC	CASSRTSGRAGEQFF
TRBD1	TRBV5-1	NA	TRBJ2-5	TGCGCCAGCAGAATGACGGGACAGGTGTTTCGGACCCAGTACTTC	CASRMTGQVFRTQYF